The 18 T cell receptor beta chains below come from one sample, sequenced in a study of blood T cells in healthy people across ages. Alongside a J-beta primer mix, a sample-barcoded 5' primer served in a second PCR lasting about 6 to 12 cycles. One entry per CDR3 protein results from TCRdb running MiXCR on the 5' RACE reads. The data show around 800,000 distinct CDR3 sequences, roughly 24% seen once. The sample also formed part of further work on T cells of mothers and their children.

Sequenced material: blood. Receptor source: a boy under 18 in good health.

This sequence joins TRBV29-1 and TRBJ2-7; TRBD1 or TRBD2 may be the D gene (5 bases each). Germline lookup yields CDR1 SQVTM and CDR2 ANQGSEA. The CDR3 loop spans 12 amino acids. The V end was cut by 8 bases, the J end by 5 bases, with 16 bases between. This chain's CDR3 is CSTSGHGDEQYF. Written as DNA, the CDR3 is TGCAGCACAAGCGGACACGGTGACGAGCAGTACTTC.

The chain couples TRBV3-1 to TRBJ2-5, with TRBD2 identical over 8 bases. After removal of 3 bases from V and 5 bases from J, the junction contained 5 bases not matched to a gene. The CDR3 is 14 residues long. Looked up from germline, CDR1 is LGHDT and CDR2 is YNNKEL (reference sequence). The CDR3 loop is CASSQDSGIETQYF. The CDR3 bases are TGTGCCAGCAGCCAGGATAGCGGGATCGAGACCCAGTACTTC.

The table lists this clonotype with a few counts. The junction differs from germline at one of its ends, possibly a read error. The CDR3 region has the DNA TGCGCCAGCAGCCAAGATGACGGACAGGCCTCCTGCAATGAGCAGTTCTTC. Translation: CASSQDDGQASCNEQFF. The chain uses TRBV4-1 and TRBJ2-1; 7 nucleotides align to TRBD1. The germline CDR1 and CDR2 sequences are MGHRA and YSYEKL. The CDR3 runs to 17 residues.

This clonotype came up a few times. The chain couples TRBV11-2 to TRBJ2-4; D ambiguous. Trimming left V 4 bases short and J 0 bases short, with 19 bases between. CDR1 and CDR2 (germline): SGHAT, FQNNGV. CDR3 length equals 18 residues. CDR3 sequence reads: CASSSHPPLTLAKNIQYF. CDR3 DNA sequence: TGTGCCAGCAGCTCCCACCCCCCTCTGACCTTAGCCAAAAACATTCAGTACTTC.

In this sample, this clonotype turned up a few times. J is TRBJ2-5 and V is TRBV5-4, with TRBD2 matching over 7 bases. Germline trimming cut 1 base from V and 1 base from J; bases unmatched to any gene: 4. The germline gives CDR1 SGHNT, CDR2 YYREEE (reference sequence). The CDR3 covers 15 residues. CDR3 protein: CASSLQRGVQETQYF. As DNA, the CDR3 is TGTGCCAGCAGCTTGCAACGGGGGGTCCAAGAGACCCAGTACTTC.

This clonotype was seen a few times. The chain carries TRBV29-1 and TRBJ2-7; D is undetermined. The V gene lost 5 bases and the J gene lost 3 bases, with 11 bases spanning the gap. The CDR3 spans 12 residues. From germline, CDR1 is SQVTM and CDR2 ANQGSEA. The CDR3 protein is CSVRGGIYEQYF. DNA for the CDR3: TGCAGCGTTCGAGGCGGTATCTACGAGCAGTACTTC.

This clonotype has a handful of counts. Likely a read error: the CDR3 ends without its conserved phenylalanine or tryptophan. The genes are TRBV5-5 and TRBJ1-4; 10 bases agree with TRBD1. Germline V CDR1 and CDR2: SGHKS, YYEKEE (reference sequence). The CDR3 consists of 14 residues. The V segment lost 4 bases and the J segment 5 bases; nucleotides outside the gene matches: 2. The CDR3 is CASSGTGENEKLFS. DNA of the CDR3: TGTGCCAGCAGCGGGACAGGGGAAAATGAAAAACTGTTTTCT.

This clonotype appeared a few times. This sequence joins TRBV29-1 and TRBJ2-2; 8 bases match TRBD1. The germline gives CDR1 SQVTM, CDR2 ANQGSEA. Losses at the gene ends were 7 bases for V and 4 bases for J; bases not matched to a gene: 8. This CDR3 comprises 14 residues. CDR3 sequence: CSASGQGGTGELFF. For the CDR3, the DNA is TGCAGCGCGTCAGGACAGGGTGGCACCGGGGAGCTGTTTTTT.

In its sample, this clonotype was seen a few times. This chain joins TRBV20-1 and TRBJ2-1; 11 bases are shared with TRBD2. The CDR3 loop spans 12 amino acids. Trimming took 6 bases from V and 16 from J; bases not matched to a gene: 11. CDR1 DFQATT and CDR2 SNEGSKA come from the germline V gene (reference sequence). For the CDR3, the DNA is TGCAGTGCACTAGCGGGGGCCCTTATAGTATTCTTC. This translates into CSALAGALIVFF.

The count of this clonotype is one. Compared with germline, one end of the junction differs, possibly owing to a read error. This chain uses TRBV10-3 with TRBJ1-3; D ambiguous. This CDR3 spans 13 amino acids. From germline, CDR1 is ENHRY and CDR2 SYGVKD. The CDR3 region is CAIASGSGNTLYF. In nucleotides, the CDR3 is TGTGCCATCGCCTCGGGGTCTGGAAACACCTTATATTTT.

Points on this clonotype: Possible read error: a much larger clone is one base away. The rearrangement uses TRBV10-3 and TRBJ2-5; no definite D call. In germline, CDR1 is ENHRY, CDR2 SYGVKD. V was pared by 3 bases and J by 3 bases, with 14 bases between. This CDR3 region has 15 residues. The DNA of the CDR3 is TGTGCCATCAGTGACGGACCCCGGGCGGAAGAGACCCAGTACTTC. Translated, it gives CAISDGPRAEETQYF.

This clonotype has only a few counts. J is TRBJ2-7 and V is TRBV10-3, with a weak D call TRBD2 (7 bases). This CDR3 spans 14 amino acids. V lost 2 bases and J lost 6, with 14 bases in between. CDR1 is ENHRY and CDR2 is SYGVKD in the germline V gene. CDR3: CAISELDRGGEQYF. CDR3 DNA sequence: TGTGCCATCAGTGAGCTCGATAGGGGGGGCGAGCAGTACTTC.

This rearrangement joins TRBV20-1 to TRBJ2-4; 9 bases line up with TRBD1. After removal of 6 bases from V and 8 bases from J, the junction contained 14 bases not matched to a gene. The CDR3 covers 15 residues. Germline V lookup: CDR1 DFQATT, CDR2 SNEGSKA (reference sequence). CDR3: CSANPGQGPRDIQYF. Written as DNA, the CDR3 is TGCAGTGCCAATCCGGGACAGGGTCCCAGGGACATTCAGTACTTC.

This clonotype was counted ten times or more. The chain couples TRBV5-1 to TRBJ2-3; D not certain. Trimming took off 4 bases at V and 2 bases at J, with 8 bases between the two ends. The CDR3 is 13 amino acids. The germline V gene encodes CDR1 SGHRS and CDR2 YFSETQ. CDR3 bases: TGCGCCAGCAGCCCCTCAAACACAGATACGCAGTATTTT. This encodes CASSPSNTDTQYF.

This chain links TRBV7-9 with TRBJ1-1; D is undetermined. Deletions cut 4 bases from V and 4 bases from J, with 16 bases between. There are 15 residues in the CDR3. From germline, CDR1 is SEHNR and CDR2 FQNEAQ (reference sequence). The CDR3 sequence is CASSSSTGAVTEAFF. The CDR3 region has the DNA TGTGCCAGCAGCTCCTCAACTGGAGCGGTCACTGAAGCTTTCTTT. The full variable domain, completed using reference TRBV7-9 and TRBJ1-1, is DTGVSQNPRHKITKRGQNVTFRCDPISEHNRLYWYRQTLGQGPEFLTYFQNEAQLEKSRLLSDRFSAERPKGSFSTLEIQRTEQGDSAMYLCASSSSTGAVTEAFFGQGTRLTVV.

This clonotype showed up just a few times. The gene calls are TRBV3-1 and TRBJ2-7; D unclear. Deletions cut 3 bases from V and 6 bases from J, with 6 bases between. Germline assignment: CDR1 LGHDT and CDR2 YNNKEL (reference sequence). The CDR3 covers 11 residues. CDR3 protein: CASSHRGEQYF. The CDR3 bases are TGTGCCAGCAGCCATCGTGGCGAGCAGTACTTC.

V and J are TRBV7-9 and TRBJ2-4; D may be TRBD2 (5 bases). Looked up from germline, CDR1 is SEHNR and CDR2 is FQNEAQ (reference sequence). The CDR3 is 14 residues long. V was pared by 5 bases and J by 0 bases, with 8 bases between. The CDR3 DNA reads TGTGCCAGCAGCCCCGGGATAGCCAAAAACATTCAGTACTTC. It codes for CASSPGIAKNIQYF.

This rearrangement joins TRBV10-3 to TRBJ2-1; TRBD2 is a possible D gene (5 bases). CDR3 length: 17 residues. The germline CDR1 and CDR2 sequences are ENHRY and SYGVKD. The V and J ends lost 2 bases and 0 bases respectively, with 14 bases between them. CDR3 sequence reads: CAISEALSGFSYNEQFF. The CDR3 DNA reads as TGTGCCATCAGTGAGGCATTATCGGGGTTCTCCTACAATGAGCAGTTCTTC.